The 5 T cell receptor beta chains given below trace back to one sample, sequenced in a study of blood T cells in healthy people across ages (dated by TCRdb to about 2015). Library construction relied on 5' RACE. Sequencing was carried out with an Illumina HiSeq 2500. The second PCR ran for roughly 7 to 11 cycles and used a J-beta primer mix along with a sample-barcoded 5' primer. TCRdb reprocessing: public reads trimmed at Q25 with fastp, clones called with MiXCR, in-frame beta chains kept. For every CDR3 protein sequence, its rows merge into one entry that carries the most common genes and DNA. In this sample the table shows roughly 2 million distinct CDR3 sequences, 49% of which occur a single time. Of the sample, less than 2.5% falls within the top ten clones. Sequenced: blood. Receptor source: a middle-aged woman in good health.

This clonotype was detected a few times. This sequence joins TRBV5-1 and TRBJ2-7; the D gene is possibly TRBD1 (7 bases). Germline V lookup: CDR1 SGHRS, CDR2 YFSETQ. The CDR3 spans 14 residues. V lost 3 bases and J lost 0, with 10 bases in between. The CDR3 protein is CASSWRDSSYEQYF. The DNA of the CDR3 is TGCGCCAGCAGCTGGAGGGACAGCTCCTACGAGCAGTACTTC.

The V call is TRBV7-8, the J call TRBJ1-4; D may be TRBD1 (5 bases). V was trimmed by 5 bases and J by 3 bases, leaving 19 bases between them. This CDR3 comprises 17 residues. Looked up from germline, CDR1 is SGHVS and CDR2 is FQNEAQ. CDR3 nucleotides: TGTGCCAGCAGCCCCTGGATCGGGGAAGGGGCTAATGAAAAACTGTTTTTT. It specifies CASSPWIGEGANEKLFF.

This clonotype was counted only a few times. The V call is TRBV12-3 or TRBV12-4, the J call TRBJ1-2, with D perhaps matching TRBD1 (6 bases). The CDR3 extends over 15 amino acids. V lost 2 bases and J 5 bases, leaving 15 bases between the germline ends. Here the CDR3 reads CASSLITGIGYGYTF. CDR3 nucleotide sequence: TGTGCCAGCAGTTTAATTACAGGGATAGGATATGGCTACACCTTC.

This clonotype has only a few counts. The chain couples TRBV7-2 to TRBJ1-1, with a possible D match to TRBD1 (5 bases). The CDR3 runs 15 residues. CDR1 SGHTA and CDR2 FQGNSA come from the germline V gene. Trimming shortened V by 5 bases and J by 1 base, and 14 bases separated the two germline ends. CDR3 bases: TGTGCCAGCAGCCTGGGACGTCAAAGGAACACTGAAGCTTTCTTT. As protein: CASSLGRQRNTEAFF.

The CDR3 region is CASSQETGVLTEAFF. In nucleotides, the CDR3 is TGCGCCAGCAGCCAAGAGACAGGGGTACTGACTGAAGCTTTCTTT. The chain carries TRBV4-3 and TRBJ1-1; 8 bases align to TRBD1. Germline trimming cut 0 bases from V and 5 bases from J; bases unmatched to any gene: 5. The CDR3 spans 15 residues. From germline, CDR1 is LGHNA and CDR2 YSLEER.